These 23 T cell receptor beta chains share one sample of origin, sequenced in a study of T cell repertoires in cytomegalovirus infection. Via MiXCR, TCRdb re-called the reads, giving one row per CDR3 protein. This sample has about 230,000 distinct CDR3 sequences, with 6.5% found just once. The sample taken for sequencing was PBMCs. Receptors were obtained from a human donor in good health (CMV status not recorded). Some clones in this sample may be carry-over from other donors' samples.

This clonotype was counted a few times. The chain joins TRBV29-1 to TRBJ1-2, with D uncertain. V was shortened by 2 bases and J by 4 bases, with 14 bases between the two germline ends. Germline CDR1 reads SQVTM; CDR2 reads ANQGSEA. The CDR3 sequence is 14 residues long. The CDR3 DNA follows: TGCAGCGTTGAAAGTAGAGTGGACCTCTATGGCTACACCTTC. This encodes CSVESRVDLYGYTF. The entire variable domain, with the rest obtained from reference TRBV29-1 and TRBJ1-2, is as follows: SAVISQKPSRDICQRGTSLTIQCQVDSQVTMMFWYRQQPGQSLTLIATANQGSEATYESGFVIDKFPISRPNLTFSTLTVSNMSPEDSSIYLCSVESRVDLYGYTFGSGTRLTVV.

This clonotype was counted at least ten times. The CDR3 DNA follows: TGTGCCAGCAGCTTAGCGTTTGGGGGTCGAGATGAAAAACTGTTTTTT. Protein: CASSLAFGGRDEKLFF. The chain joins TRBV7-9 to TRBJ1-4; possible D gene TRBD1, 5 bases. CDR1 and CDR2 (germline): SEHNR, FQNEAQ (reference sequence). Deletions cut 0 bases from V and 6 bases from J, with 14 bases between. The CDR3 runs 16 residues. Using reference TRBV7-9 and TRBJ1-4 for the parts outside the CDR3, the full variable domain is DTGVSQNPRHKITKRGQNVTFRCDPISEHNRLYWYRQTLGQGPEFLTYFQNEAQLEKSRLLSDRFSAERPKGSFSTLEIQRTEQGDSAMYLCASSLAFGGRDEKLFFGSGTQLSVL.

With regard to this clonotype: A much larger clone lies a single base off, so this may be a read error. The CDR3 bases are TGCAGCGTTCACCGGGCGGTCAATAAGCAGTTCTTC. Translating it yields CSVHRAVNKQFF. This sequence joins TRBV29-1 and TRBJ2-1; D not resolved. Germline V gene data show CDR1 as SQVTM and CDR2 as ANQGSEA. This CDR3 contains 12 residues.

This clonotype was seen repeatedly, ten times or more. CDR3 in amino acids: CASRRGGGNSPLHF. The CDR3 DNA follows: TGTGCCAGCAGGAGGGGGGGTGGAAATTCACCCCTCCACTTT. The rearrangement uses TRBV7-9 and TRBJ1-6; D is perhaps TRBD1 (6 bases). This CDR3 has 14 residues. The V and J ends lost 6 bases and 7 bases respectively, with 13 bases between them. Germline V gene data show CDR1 as SEHNR and CDR2 as FQNEAQ (reference sequence).

The J gene is TRBJ2-6, the V gene TRBV6-6; the D gene is possibly TRBD2 (5 bases). In germline, CDR1 is MNHNY, CDR2 SVGAGI (reference sequence). The CDR3 contains 14 residues. V was clipped by 7 bases and J by 0 bases, with 7 bases between them. Here the CDR3 reads CASTDYSGANVLTF. In DNA form, the CDR3 reads TGTGCCAGCACCGACTACTCTGGGGCCAACGTCCTGACTTTC.

This clonotype came up many times. The rearrangement links TRBV7-9 to TRBJ2-4; tentatively, D is TRBD1 (6 bases). Germline-derived CDR1 and CDR2 are SEHNR and FQNEAQ (reference sequence). Trimming pared 8 bases from V and 0 bases from J, leaving 14 bases between. This CDR3 spans 15 amino acids. CDR3 sequence (DNA): TGTGCCAGCGGACACAGGGAAGGAGCCAAAAACATTCAGTACTTC. Translated: CASGHREGAKNIQYF.

Ten or more counts support this clonotype. The V gene is TRBV7-8, the J gene TRBJ2-2; D may be TRBD2 (6 bases). Trimming pared 2 bases from V and 0 bases from J, leaving 10 bases between. CDR1 SGHVS and CDR2 FQNEAQ come from the germline V gene. The CDR3 runs 16 residues. CDR3 bases: TGTGCCAGCAGCTTAAAGTGGGGGGCGAACACCGGGGAGCTGTTTTTT. Protein product: CASSLKWGANTGELFF.

The V call is TRBV5-5, the J call TRBJ1-1; D is unresolved. Trimming removed 4 bases at V and 1 base at J, with 5 bases between. Germline V gives CDR1 SGHKS, CDR2 YYEKEE (reference sequence). The CDR3 totals 12 residues. The CDR3 spells CASSHWNTEAFF. The CDR3 DNA reads TGTGCCAGCAGCCACTGGAACACTGAAGCTTTCTTT.

There are many counts of this clonotype. The J gene is TRBJ2-7, the V gene TRBV6-5, with 7 bases that match TRBD1. J was trimmed by 4 bases and V by 10 bases; bases with no gene match: 7. This CDR3 has 12 amino acids. Germline-derived CDR1 and CDR2 are MNHEY and SVGAGI. CDR3 sequence reads: CATRQGRYEQYF. The CDR3 DNA sequence: TGTGCCACTCGACAGGGAAGGTACGAGCAGTACTTC.

The table lists this clonotype with a few counts. J is TRBJ2-7 and V is TRBV20-1; D is ambiguous. V gave up 1 base and J gave up 2 bases, with 15 bases separating them. The CDR3 is 15 amino acids. Germline V lookup: CDR1 DFQATT, CDR2 SNEGSKA (reference sequence). The DNA for the CDR3 is TGCAGTGCTAGAGGTGACGGCTCGAGGACCTACGAGCAGTACTTC. Amino acid sequence: CSARGDGSRTYEQYF.

This clonotype was seen ten or more times. The chain combines TRBV12-3 or TRBV12-4 with TRBJ2-7; no definite D call. Trimming removed 0 bases from V and 3 bases from J, with 9 bases in between. CDR3 length: 14 amino acids. The CDR3 nucleotides are TGTGCCAGCAGTTTAGCTCAGTTTAACTACGAGCAGTACTTC. This translates into CASSLAQFNYEQYF.

This clonotype rates as medium-sized. V gene TRBV7-2 combines with J gene TRBJ2-1; 11 positions agree with TRBD2. This CDR3 has 16 residues. The germline gives CDR1 SGHTA, CDR2 FQGNSA. The J segment lost 8 bases and the V segment lost 4 bases, leaving 10 bases of the junction unmatched. CDR3 loop: CASSSTLLAGGDEQFF. The DNA of the CDR3 is TGTGCCAGCAGCTCCACGTTGCTAGCGGGGGGAGATGAGCAGTTCTTC.

This clonotype has a count of ten or more. This chain links TRBV7-2 with TRBJ1-5, with 7 bases fitting TRBD1. The trim removed 0 bases at V and 6 bases at J, leaving 2 bases unmatched. CDR1 is SGHTA and CDR2 is FQGNSA in the germline V gene. CDR3 length: 14 residues. CDR3 in DNA: TGTGCCAGCAGCTTAGCGGCAGGGGGTCAGCCCCAGCATTTT. This codes for CASSLAAGGQPQHF.

The gene calls are TRBV27 and TRBJ1-5, with 9 bases lining up with TRBD1. J gave up 7 bases and V 6 bases, and 10 bases lay outside the gene matches. The CDR3 contains 15 residues. Germline assignment: CDR1 MNHEY and CDR2 SMNVEV (reference sequence). The CDR3: CASRGTGMRVQPQHF. In nucleotides, the CDR3 is TGTGCCAGCAGGGGGACAGGGATGCGGGTGCAGCCCCAGCATTTT.

This chain uses TRBV5-6 with TRBJ1-1, with D unclear. CDR1 SGHDT and CDR2 YYEEEE come from the germline V gene. V lost 0 bases and J lost 8, with 11 bases in between. The CDR3 is 13 amino acids. The CDR3 region has the DNA TGTGCCAGCAGCTTGGTTACCTTACCCGAAGCTTTCTTT. It is translated as CASSLVTLPEAFF.

Many counts were recorded for this clonotype. This chain links TRBV20-1 with TRBJ2-6, with D perhaps matching TRBD2 (5 bases). This CDR3 region has 16 residues. The germline V gene encodes CDR1 DFQATT and CDR2 SNEGSKA (reference sequence). V was pared by 1 base and J by 0 bases, with 10 bases between. This CDR3 is CSARVFGDSGANVLTF. The CDR3 bases are TGCAGTGCTAGAGTCTTCGGGGACTCTGGGGCCAACGTCCTGACTTTC.

This clonotype was recorded at least ten times. The chain combines TRBV7-2 with TRBJ1-5; no firm D call. V lost 4 bases and J 0 bases, leaving 13 bases between the germline ends. The V gene's germline CDR1 is SGHTA and CDR2 FQGNSA. This CDR3 spans 16 amino acids. The DNA for the CDR3 is TGTGCCAGCAGCTCACTCCGAGCGGATAGCAATCAGCCCCAGCATTTT. As protein: CASSSLRADSNQPQHF.

The table lists this clonotype with many counts. The rearrangement joins TRBV6-2 or TRBV6-3 to TRBJ2-2, with a possible D match to TRBD2 (6 bases). Germline V CDR1 and CDR2: MNHEY, SVGEGT. With 7 bases removed from V and 4 bases from J, the gap between germline ends came to 19 bases. This CDR3 contains 16 residues. For the CDR3, the DNA is TGTGCCAGCAAAATTGACCGGGACTCACGCACCGGGGAGCTGTTTTTT. It yields the protein CASKIDRDSRTGELFF.

V and J are TRBV7-3 and TRBJ2-3; perhaps TRBD2 as D (5 bases). Germline V CDR1 and CDR2: SGHTA, FQGTGA. V was clipped by 4 bases and J by 2 bases, with 16 bases between them. The CDR3 runs to 16 residues. The CDR3 loop reads CASSSTTRALTDTQYF. The CDR3 DNA follows: TGTGCCAGCAGCTCTACAACTAGGGCCCTCACAGATACGCAGTATTTT. Looking up the rest from reference TRBV7-3 and TRBJ2-3 gives the full variable domain: GAGVSQTPSNKVTEKGKYVELRCDPISGHTALYWYRQSLGQGPEFLIYFQGTGAADDSGLPNDRFFAVRPEGSVSTLKIQRTERGDSAVYLCASSSTTRALTDTQYFGPGTRLTVL.

This clonotype was seen at least ten times. This chain's CDR3 is CASTARAGAQETQYF. DNA of the CDR3: TGTGCCAGCACGGCTAGGGCGGGGGCCCAAGAGACCCAGTACTTC. This sequence joins TRBV7-2 and TRBJ2-5; D perhaps matches TRBD2 (7 bases). The CDR3 length is 15 residues. In germline, CDR1 is SGHTA, CDR2 FQGNSA. V was pared by 7 bases and J by 1 base, with 16 bases between.

This clonotype came up many times. CDR3 sequence (DNA): TGCGCCAGCAGCTGGAAGACAGGGGACAGCACAGATACGCAGTATTTT. It is translated as CASSWKTGDSTDTQYF. V is TRBV5-1 and J is TRBJ2-3, with 8 positions matching TRBD1. CDR3 length equals 16 residues. V lost 3 bases and J lost 0; bases outside the gene matches: 6. CDR1 is SGHRS, CDR2 YFSETQ, per germline.

This clonotype was seen repeatedly, ten times or more. This chain uses TRBV7-9 with TRBJ1-5; D is possibly TRBD1 (5 bases). Germline loops: CDR1 SEHNR, CDR2 FQNEAQ (reference sequence). The V end was cut by 5 bases, the J end by 7 bases, with 24 bases between. There are 17 residues in the CDR3. CDR3 region: CASSLGDGAPAFQPQHF. The DNA of the CDR3 is TGTGCCAGCAGCCTAGGGGACGGAGCCCCGGCGTTCCAGCCCCAGCATTTT. Complete variable domain (other parts from reference TRBV7-9 and TRBJ1-5): DTGVSQNPRHKITKRGQNVTFRCDPISEHNRLYWYRQTLGQGPEFLTYFQNEAQLEKSRLLSDRFSAERPKGSFSTLEIQRTEQGDSAMYLCASSLGDGAPAFQPQHFGDGTRLSIL.

In its sample, this clonotype was seen a few times. This chain joins TRBV7-2 and TRBJ2-4; D remains unclear. The CDR3 is 15 residues long. Per the germline V gene, CDR1 is SGHTA and CDR2 is FQGNSA. V gave up 5 bases and J gave up 0 bases, with 11 bases separating them. CDR3 in DNA: TGTGCCAGCAGCCCGTCGAGACTAGCCAAAAACATTCAGTACTTC. It specifies CASSPSRLAKNIQYF.